This TCR beta chain was obtained from a study of T cell responses to AZD1222 COVID-19 vaccine. Some clones are missing from TCRdb's copy, which holds only in-frame ones; the method was immunoSEQ multiplex PCR. The data hold about 200,000 clones, with approximately 89% observed a single time. Germline V gene sequence: CDR1 MNHEY, CDR2 SMNVEV (reference sequence). Deletions cut 4 bases from V and 0 bases from J, with 5 bases between. The CDR3 sequence is 13 residues long. Remarks on this clone: As yet, its antigen is unknown.

Study-wide results and caveats: Baseline seropositivity characterized only a handful of AZD1222 recipients. Regions 160-218 and 743-854 dominated among vaccine-associated CD4 TCRs spanning spike.

This TCR was recovered from an adult who received the AZD1222 COVID-19 vaccine. The sample in question was peripheral blood, obtained 28 days after the second AZD1222 dose. This chain links TRBV27 with TRBJ2-3; tentatively, D is TRBD1 or TRBD2 (5 bases each). This CDR3 is CASSWDSTDTQYF. The CDR3 nucleotides read TGTGCCAGCAGTTGGGACAGCACAGATACGCAGTATTTT.